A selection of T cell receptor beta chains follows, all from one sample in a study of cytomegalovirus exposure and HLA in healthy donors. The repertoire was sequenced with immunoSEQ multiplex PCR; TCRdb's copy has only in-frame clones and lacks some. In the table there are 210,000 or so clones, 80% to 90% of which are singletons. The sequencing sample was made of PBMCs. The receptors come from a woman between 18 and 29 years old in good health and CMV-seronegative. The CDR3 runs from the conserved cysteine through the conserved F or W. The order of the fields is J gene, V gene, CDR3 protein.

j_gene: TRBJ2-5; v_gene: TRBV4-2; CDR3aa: CASSQGSGGAGETQYF
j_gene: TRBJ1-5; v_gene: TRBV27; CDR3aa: CASSLRRDQPQHF
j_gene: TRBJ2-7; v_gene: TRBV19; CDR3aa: CASSARRTGKQYF
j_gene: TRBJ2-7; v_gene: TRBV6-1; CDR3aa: CASRPGLAYEQYF
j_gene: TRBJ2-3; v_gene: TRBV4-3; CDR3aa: CASSQELSTDTQYF
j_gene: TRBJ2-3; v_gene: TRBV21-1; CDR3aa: CLVIRSTDTQYF
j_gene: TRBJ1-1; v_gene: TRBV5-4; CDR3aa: CASSPGVMSTEAFF
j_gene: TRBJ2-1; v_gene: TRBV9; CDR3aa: CASSVIGRSSYNEQFF
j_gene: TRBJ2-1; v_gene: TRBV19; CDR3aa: CASRSGDSYNEQFF
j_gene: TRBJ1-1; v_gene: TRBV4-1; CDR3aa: CASSHPPGGTEAFF
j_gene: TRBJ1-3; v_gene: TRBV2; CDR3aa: CASSSQYSGNTIYF
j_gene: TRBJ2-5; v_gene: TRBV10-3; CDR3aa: CAISEREAQYF
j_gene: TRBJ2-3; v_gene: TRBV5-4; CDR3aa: CASSSRRGAFLDTQYF
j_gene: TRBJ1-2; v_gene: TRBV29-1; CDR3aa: CSVERQGYGYTF
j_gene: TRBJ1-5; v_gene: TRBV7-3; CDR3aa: CASSPGGLQPQHF
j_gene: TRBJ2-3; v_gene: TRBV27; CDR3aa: CASSLVGDPDTQYF
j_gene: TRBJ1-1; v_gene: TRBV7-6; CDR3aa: CASSFFRGRTEAFF
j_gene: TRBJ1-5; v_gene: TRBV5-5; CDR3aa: CASSSRGGSNQPQHF
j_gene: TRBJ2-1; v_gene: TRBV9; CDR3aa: CASSVVVGGPGNEQFF
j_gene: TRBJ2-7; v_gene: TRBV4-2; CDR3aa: CASSQERGLADEQYF